Sequencing of this TCR beta chain was carried out in a study of T cells in localized non-small cell lung cancer. Study-level points and caveats: Adjacent uninvolved lung had the highest clonality, suggesting focused antigen responses. Out of the top 100 tumor clones, a median roughly 58 were seen in adjacent lung.

This CDR3 has 13 residues. Germline V gene data show CDR1 as MNHNY and CDR2 as SVGAGI (reference sequence). The J segment lost 8 bases and the V segment lost 4 bases, leaving 5 bases of the junction unmatched. Data came from immunoSEQ multiplex PCR; TCRdb stores just in-frame clones and leaves some out. The table has approximately 26,000 clones, approximately 90% seen once. Concerning this clone: Its matching antigen is unknown.

The V call is TRBV6-6, the J call TRBJ2-1, with 7 bases lining up with TRBD2. The receptor was isolated from a female donor aged 60 or older with stage II squamous cell lung carcinoma. The specimen comprised peripheral blood, sampled before any cancer treatment. The chain's CDR3 is CASSSTSIHEQFF. In DNA form, the CDR3 reads TGTGCCAGCAGTTCGACTAGCATTCATGAGCAGTTCTTC.